One sample yielded the 11 T cell receptor beta chains listed below, sequenced in a study of OX40 agonist ivuxolimab in advanced cancers. The protocol was immunoSEQ multiplex PCR, while the TCRdb copy is restricted to in-frame clones and leaves out a portion. The repertoire holds roughly 44,000 clones, around 80% seen once, with approximately 7.5% in the top ten. The input for sequencing was CD4+ or CD8+ T cells sorted from blood, taken in a trial of the OX40 agonist ivuxolimab. Receptor source: an adult with an advanced solid tumor such as melanoma, head and neck, liver or kidney cancer.

The rearrangement uses TRBV2 and TRBJ2-5, with unresolved D. This CDR3 is built from 15 residues. The germline gives CDR1 SNHLY, CDR2 FYNNEI. V was shortened by 1 base and J by 1 base, with 10 bases between the two germline ends. DNA for the CDR3: TGTGCCAGCAGTGAAGAACTGCCAGTCCAAGAGACCCAGTACTTC. Residues: CASSEELPVQETQYF.

Only one count was recorded for this clone. The chain employs TRBV5-5 and TRBJ2-3; D may be TRBD2 (6 bases). CDR1 and CDR2 from the germline V gene are SGHKS and YYEKEE (reference sequence). Trimming cost V 5 bases and J 9 bases, with 25 bases left between them. This CDR3 region has 16 residues. The CDR3 sequence: CASSRTGRPDGATQYF. The CDR3, as DNA: TGTGCCAGCAGTCGAACGGGGAGGCCCGATGGAGCGACGCAGTATTTT.

The chain joins TRBV5-8 to TRBJ2-1; D uncertain. Germline CDR1 is SGHTS and CDR2 is YDEGEE. V lost 0 bases, J lost 10 bases, and 8 bases lay in between. The CDR3 covers 12 residues. CDR3 sequence: CASSLVVGEQFF. Here the CDR3 DNA reads TGTGCCAGCAGCTTGGTCGTTGGGGAGCAGTTCTTC.

This rearrangement joins TRBV7-7 to TRBJ1-5; tentative D call: TRBD1 (6 bases). Trimming left V 7 bases short and J 2 bases short, with 12 bases between. This CDR3 has 14 amino acids. The V gene's germline CDR1 is SSHAT and CDR2 FNYEAQ (reference sequence). The CDR3 is CASTGGAGNQPQHF. CDR3 DNA: TGTGCCAGCACTGGGGGCGCGGGCAATCAGCCCCAGCATTTT.

This clone has just a few counts. V and J are TRBV5-1 and TRBJ2-5, with no clear D. V was shortened by 0 bases and J by 5 bases, with 5 bases between the two germline ends. This CDR3 comprises 12 residues. Germline-derived CDR1 and CDR2 are SGHRS and YFSETQ. CDR3 DNA sequence: TGCGCCAGCAGCTTGGAAACCGAGACCCAGTACTTC. Its translation: CASSLETETQYF.

The chain links TRBV6-6 to TRBJ1-1, with 7 bases aligning to TRBD1. With 5 bases clipped from V and 5 bases from J, the junction kept 8 bases outside the gene matches. CDR3 size: 14 residues. The germline V gene has CDR1 MNHNY and CDR2 SVGAGI (reference sequence). The CDR3: CASSRDRAGTEAFF. The DNA for the CDR3 is TGTGCCAGCAGTCGCGACAGGGCCGGGACTGAAGCTTTCTTT.

This sequence joins TRBV2 and TRBJ2-7; TRBD2 might be the D (5 bases). The CDR3 has 14 residues. Germline V gene data show CDR1 as SNHLY and CDR2 as FYNNEI. V was pared by 6 bases and J by 1 base, with 13 bases between. As DNA, the CDR3 is TGTGCCAGCAGGGCCATGTGGGAGTCCTACGAGCAGTACTTC. Translation gives CASRAMWESYEQYF.

The chain uses TRBV6-5 and TRBJ1-2, with 10 positions matching TRBD1. The CDR3 is made up of 14 amino acids. The germline V gene encodes CDR1 MNHEY and CDR2 SVGAGI. The V and J ends lost 4 bases and 6 bases, in that order; junction bases with no gene match: 5. DNA of the CDR3: TGTGCCAGCAGTTTCGACAGGGGGCAAGATGGCTACACCTTC. Its translation: CASSFDRGQDGYTF.

The chain is built from TRBV7-2 and TRBJ1-3, with no clear D. Trimming cost V 6 bases and J 2 bases, with 8 bases left between them. CDR1 and CDR2 (germline): SGHTA, FQGNSA. The CDR3 extends over 13 amino acids. The CDR3 reads CASRVATGNTIYF. In nucleotides, the CDR3 is TGTGCCAGCAGAGTTGCTACTGGAAACACCATATATTTT.

This clone showed up just a few times. The J gene is TRBJ2-7, the V gene TRBV7-8; D gene ambiguous. Germline values: CDR1 SGHVS, CDR2 FQNEAQ. The CDR3 covers 15 residues. Trimming shortened V by 5 bases and J by 3 bases, and 17 bases separated the two germline ends. DNA for the CDR3: TGTGCCAGCAGCCCCGGACGGGCTAACGTCTACGAGCAGTACTTC. Its translation: CASSPGRANVYEQYF.

The genes are TRBV2 and TRBJ2-7; TRBD2 agrees at 10 bases. CDR1 is SNHLY, CDR2 FYNNEI, per germline. The CDR3 is 14 residues long. The V gene end was trimmed by 6 bases and the J gene end by 7 bases; junction bases not matched to a gene: 9. CDR3 DNA: TGTGCCAGCAGAGACCTAGCGGGAGTTGGGGAGCAGTACTTC. Protein: CASRDLAGVGEQYF.